This TCR beta chain was captured in a study of human T cells and chemical hapten exposure (dated by TCRdb to the early 2020s). Study-level background: For sensitization, 2% DPC in acetone was applied to a 2 cm by 2 cm area of upper inner arm skin. Weekly therapeutic DPC doses were additionally applied to the scalp of patients throughout the roughly 23-week study period. Patch testing was done on the upper back using Finn chambers containing 0.01% DPC, and results were scored after 6 days according to International Contact Dermatitis Research Group standards. The patient cohort, mostly female, included alopecia areata with under or over 50% scalp involvement, alopecia totalis and alopecia universalis. Libraries were pooled for sequencing, and variation in per-sample TCR yields was attributed mainly to small differences in library volumes within the pool. The study tracked peripheral blood TCR repertoire changes in vivo during primary and secondary sensitization to the hapten diphenylcyclopropenone (DPC) in alopecia patients. Blood samples were taken from patients before sensitization (week 0) and at 2, 6 and about 24 weeks after DPC sensitization. For TCR sequencing, blood came from 25 to 35 alopecia patients at anywhere from one to four time points (pre-sensitization, 2, 6 and 24 weeks). The paper as a whole reports these results and caveats: No change with DPC sensitization was found in the number of TCRs above 1 in 1000 frequency, and no evidence of global repertoire structure alterations was found. Significantly more large CDR3 similarity clusters were formed by expanded TCRs than by pre-sensitization or healthy control sets, consistent with antigen-driven responses. Repeated subsampling changed both the strength of the expansion versus patch-test correlation and the threshold at which that correlation became significant. Because every patient had alopecia, a presumed autoimmune disease, the patients' immune response might differ from that of healthy individuals. Patch test score was positively correlated with the number of PT1 expanded TCRs, with significance at thresholds 8, 16 and 32 but not at 4.

This clonotype was found a few times. No antigen is known for it. The input lacks base qualities; no much larger clone sits a single base away. According to the study, the label for this sample's time point signals: pre-sensitization, week 0. The intended sense of this specimen's treatment or condition label: therapeutic diphenylcyclopropenone sensitization with weekly scalp DPC. Blood at each patch-test visit was drawn before the patch test was applied. Patients were eligible if aged 18 to 70, diagnosed with alopecia and judged suitable for DPC therapy, and pregnant patients were excluded. Total RNA was extracted from unfractionated whole blood collected in Tempus Blood RNA tubes. The V and J ends are trimmed by 5 bases and 1 base, leaving 12 bases between them. Inclusive of the bounding cysteine and phenylalanine, the CDR3 is 14 residues long. The read is trimmed to its CDR3 DNA, 42 bases read in frame from base 1.

The method behind the library was RACE. Sequencer: NextSeq 500. During library preparation, unique molecular identifiers were attached to individual cDNA molecules so that TCRs could be counted in a quantitative, reproducible way. For every blood RNA sample, sequencing covered both the TCR alpha and TCR beta chains. Regarding the original processing steps: Samples had a median of roughly 99,000 TCRs, with a range from roughly 23,224 to 700,000. The Decombinator software suite was used to annotate V, J and CDR3 in the TCR reads. Every sample was subsampled to the same number of TCRs (28,000) for the PS versus PT1 abundance plots. Expanded TCRs were defined as absent before sensitization and observed at least eight times at the 2-week time point. TCRdb itself trimmed the public reads at Q25 with fastp, ran MiXCR and retained productive beta chains. Entries are consolidated by CDR3 protein sequence, retaining the most common genes and DNA. TCRdb, not the original authors, processed these V and J calls. The sample has 280,000 or so distinct CDR3 sequences on record, 7.7% of them singletons. 1.2% of the sample is held by the ten biggest clonotypes.

Sample: whole blood, taken in connection with sensitization to the hapten diphenylcyclopropenone (DPC). The sequence derives from a man younger than 30 with alopecia areata. Some clones in this sample may be carry-over from other donors' samples. The chain is made from TRBV12-3 or TRBV12-4 and TRBJ2-7, with no confident D gene call. The CDR3 reads as follows: CASSQGRRSYEQYF. The base sequence is TGTGCCAGCAGTCAAGGACGGAGATCCTACGAGCAGTACTTC.